This T cell receptor (beta chain) comes out of a study of beta chain features in type 1 diabetes. Study-wide results and caveats: Compared to healthy donors, patients appeared to have naive, central memory and Treg TCRB repertoires that were more alike. When Type 1 diabetes patients were examined, their TCRB CDR3s proved moderately but significantly shorter in all four CD4+ subsets.

The sequenced template was cDNA made from the entire isolated RNA. Produced via immunoSEQ multiplex PCR; TCRdb's table is partial and in-frame only. This table has about 700,000 clones, 13% appearing once. Only a few counts were recorded for this clone. Its matching antigen is unknown. Central memory, naive, regulatory and stem cell-like memory CD4+ cells were sorted by CD45RO/CCR7/CD25/CD127/CD95/CD27. Sequenced: naive CD4+ T cells from blood. This TCR was recovered from a man aged 18-30 years with type 1 diabetes.

The CDR3 region is CASSLGGEGGETQYF. CDR3 bases: TGTGCCAGCAGCTTAGGAGGCGAAGGAGGCGAGACCCAGTACTTC. This chain uses TRBV11-2 with TRBJ2-5; perhaps TRBD2 as D (5 bases). Germline V lookup: CDR1 SGHAT, CDR2 FQNNGV. The CDR3 is made up of 15 amino acids. Trimming pared 1 base from V and 5 bases from J, leaving 14 bases between.